The clone carrying this T cell receptor (beta chain) was observed once. Its antigen is undetermined. Germline V gives CDR1 LNHNV, CDR2 YYDKDF (reference sequence). This CDR3 has 15 residues. Trimming shortened V by 3 bases and J by 0 bases, and 8 bases separated the two germline ends. These data come from a study of Ad26.COV2.S vaccination and SARS-CoV-2 variants. Study-level results: Quantification of TCR breadth and depth may have yielded underestimates of total T cell responses. Vaccinees displayed broader spike-specific TCR repertoires than placebo recipients.

Profiling relied on immunoSEQ multiplex PCR, and the TCRdb table lists in-frame clones only, not all of them. The repertoire holds about 680,000 clones, with more than 80% as singletons. Treatment reported: some 20 received Ad26.COV2.S at low or high dose, single or two shots; about 5 received placebo; per-sample allocation not given. Collection of samples fell on day 63 after the first vaccine or placebo injection. This sequence originates from a person between 18 and 60 years old who received the Ad26.COV2.S COVID-19 vaccine or a placebo. The chain couples TRBV15 to TRBJ2-2; the D gene is possibly TRBD2 (6 bases). This sample comprised peripheral blood, obtained in a trial of Ad26.COV2.S vaccine versus placebo. The CDR3 sequence is CATSSRRANTGELFF. The CDR3 coding sequence is TGTGCCACCAGCAGTCGGAGGGCGAACACCGGGGAGCTGTTTTTT.